This TCR beta chain was observed in a study of cytomegalovirus exposure and HLA in healthy donors. Whole-study results and caveats: Most CMV-associated TCR beta chains appeared HLA-restricted in a later analysis.

The PCR had 60 Vbeta and 13 Jbeta primers. Using immunoSEQ multiplex PCR, the repertoire was profiled, and TCRdb retains in-frame clones only, with some absent. The sample comprises 150,000 or so clones, around 78% of which are singletons, and approximately 3% rests with the top ten. V lost 3 bases to trimming and J lost 4 bases; unmatched junction nucleotides: 12. CDR1 is MNHEY and CDR2 is SMNVEV in the germline V gene (reference sequence). CDR3 size: 17 residues. Comment on this clone: Its antigen is still unknown.

The TCR was taken from a woman aged 40 to 49 in good health and CMV-seronegative. What was sequenced was PBMCs. This chain connects TRBV27 to TRBJ1-2; TRBD1 matches at 9 bases. In DNA, the CDR3 is TGTGCCAGCAGTTTTTGGGGTTCGTCGACAGGGGGCTATGGCTACACCTTC. Protein: CASSFWGSSTGGYGYTF.